Reported below is one TCR beta chain. This sample was included in a study of blood T cell repertoires in COVID-19. Clones were sequenced by immunoSEQ multiplex PCR, and TCRdb holds only the in-frame ones, with some missing. The repertoire consists of 200,000 to 300,000 clones, with approximately 81% occurring once and the leading ten covering around 4.2%. The TCR was taken from a man between 60 and 70 years old with acute or convalescent COVID-19. The sample was peripheral blood.

Written as DNA, the CDR3 is TGTGCCAGCAGCCAAACCCTAGCGGGGGGACACACAGATACGCAGTATTTT. Protein product: CASSQTLAGGHTDTQYF. The chain recombines TRBV3-1 (or the pseudogene TRBV3-2) with TRBJ2-3; 11 nucleotides align to TRBD2. This CDR3 is built from 17 residues. CDR1 is LGHDT, CDR2 YNNKEL, per germline (reference sequence). Germline trimming cut 2 bases from V and 2 bases from J; bases unmatched to any gene: 6.